The next 27 T cell receptor beta chains were all read from a single sample in a study of early T cells in non-severe SARS-CoV-2 infection. MiXCR, run by TCRdb on the 5' RACE reads, gives a single entry per CDR3 protein. The table records about 89,000 distinct CDR3 sequences, around 15% of them present only once. Source material: whole blood. The receptors were gathered from an adult who was a healthcare worker with PCR-confirmed SARS-CoV-2 infection or an uninfected control (not recorded which).

This clonotype was seen ten or more times. The rearrangement uses TRBV4-1 and TRBJ2-3; D unresolved. The CDR3 extends over 13 amino acids. Germline CDR1 reads MGHRA; CDR2 reads YSYEKL. Between the trimmed V and J ends, which lost 4 bases and 6 bases, there was a span of 11 bases. The CDR3 nucleotides read TGCGCCAGCAGCCTGTATGCTACCGATACGCAGTATTTT. Translating it yields CASSLYATDTQYF.

The chain's CDR3 is CASRKRTGSNSPLHF. The CDR3 region has the DNA TGTGCCAGCAGGAAAAGGACAGGGTCTAATTCACCCCTCCACTTT. The chain joins TRBV6-1 to TRBJ1-6; 8 bases line up with TRBD1. CDR3 size: 15 residues. CDR1 is MNHNS and CDR2 is SASEGT in the germline V gene. V was clipped by 6 bases and J by 6 bases; unmatched bases: 7.

V usage is TRBV18 and J usage is TRBJ2-3; D call uncertain. Trimming pared 1 base from V and 3 bases from J, leaving 11 bases between. The length of the CDR3 is 15 residues. Germline V gene data show CDR1 as KGHSH and CDR2 as LQKENI. The CDR3 loop reads CASSPQSAETDTQYF. CDR3 nucleotide sequence: TGTGCCAGCTCACCACAATCCGCGGAGACAGATACGCAGTATTTT.

This clonotype showed up just a few times. The chain has TRBV29-1 and TRBJ1-2; 8 bases map to TRBD1. V dropped 3 bases and J dropped 1; count of bases not matched to a gene: 4. The germline CDR1 and CDR2 sequences are SQVTM and ANQGSEA. This CDR3 has 14 amino acids. DNA for the CDR3: TGCAGCGTTGACGCGGACAGGGTTAACTATGGCTACACCTTC. It yields the protein CSVDADRVNYGYTF.

This clonotype was seen many times. The CDR3 is CASRMRLGRVHTQYF. CDR3 DNA: TGTGCCAGCAGGATGCGCCTAGGCCGGGTACATACGCAGTATTTT. This chain links TRBV2 with TRBJ2-3; D remains ambiguous. CDR1 SNHLY and CDR2 FYNNEI come from the germline V gene. The V end was cut by 6 bases, the J end by 7 bases, with 20 bases between. This CDR3 has 15 amino acids.

This clonotype turned up a few times. The V call is TRBV20-1, the J call TRBJ1-4, with unresolved D. The germline V gene has CDR1 DFQATT and CDR2 SNEGSKA (reference sequence). CDR3 length equals 11 residues. V lost 3 bases to trimming and J lost 7 bases, with 6 bases between them. CDR3 in amino acids: CSASRGEKLFF. Written as DNA, the CDR3 is TGCAGTGCTAGTAGAGGTGAAAAACTGTTTTTT.

The chain links TRBV27 to TRBJ1-2; D remains ambiguous. The V gene's germline CDR1 is MNHEY and CDR2 SMNVEV (reference sequence). V lost 2 bases and J lost 5, with 15 bases in between. The CDR3 extends over 15 amino acids. The CDR3 nucleotides are TGTGCCAGCAGTTTAAACCCTAGGGATGGGTATGGCTACACCTTC. Its protein is CASSLNPRDGYGYTF.

The V gene is TRBV12-3 or TRBV12-4, the J gene TRBJ1-2; D is ambiguous. There are 13 residues in the CDR3. V was shortened by 4 bases and J by 5 bases, with 11 bases between the two germline ends. The CDR3 DNA sequence: TGTGCCAGCAGTTCAGACGGAACGTATGGCTACACCTTC. It codes for CASSSDGTYGYTF.

The chain is built from TRBV24-1 and TRBJ1-1; no reliable D call. Trimming shortened V by 4 bases and J by 4 bases, and 6 bases separated the two germline ends. Germline V gene lookup returns CDR1 KGHDR and CDR2 SFDVKD. The CDR3 is 12 residues long. DNA for the CDR3: TGTGCCACCAGTGACTCGGGCACTGAAGCTTTCTTT. Translated, it gives CATSDSGTEAFF.

The chain carries TRBV12-3 or TRBV12-4 and TRBJ2-3; TRBD2 matches at 12 bases. V was clipped by 6 bases and J by 2 bases; unmatched bases: 12. This CDR3 contains 18 residues. The CDR3 DNA sequence: TGTGCCAGCAGGACTAGCGGGGGTGCATATGGTAACACAGATACGCAGTATTTT. It specifies CASRTSGGAYGNTDTQYF.

This clonotype has a count of ten or more. The chain joins TRBV7-2 to TRBJ2-5, with 7 bases identical to TRBD2. This CDR3 has 15 amino acids. The V and J ends lost 0 bases and 3 bases, in that order; junction bases with no gene match: 4. Germline V CDR1 and CDR2: SGHTA, FQGNSA. This CDR3 reads CASSLAGTTKETQYF. The CDR3 coding sequence is TGTGCCAGCAGCTTAGCGGGGACTACTAAAGAGACCCAGTACTTC.

The chain combines TRBV11-2 with TRBJ2-5, with a possible D match to TRBD2 (5 bases). Germline V lookup: CDR1 SGHAT, CDR2 FQNNGV. The V gene lost 5 bases and the J gene lost 5 bases, with 12 bases spanning the gap. CDR3 length: 13 amino acids. In DNA, the CDR3 is TGTGCCAGCAGCCTAAGCTGGGAGGAGACCCAGTACTTC. It codes for CASSLSWEETQYF.

J is TRBJ2-3 and V is TRBV7-6; no clear D. Germline lookup yields CDR1 SGHVS and CDR2 FNYEAQ. V was shortened by 7 bases and J by 4 bases, with 15 bases between the two germline ends. This CDR3 has 14 residues. The CDR3 protein is CASTEMAEADTQYF. DNA for the CDR3: TGTGCCAGCACAGAGATGGCCGAGGCAGATACGCAGTATTTT. Using reference TRBV7-6 and TRBJ2-3 for the parts outside the CDR3, the full variable domain is GAGVSQSPRYKVTKRGQDVALRCDPISGHVSLYWYRQALGQGPEFLTYFNYEAQQDKSGLPNDRFSAERPEGSISTLTIQRTEQRDSAMYRCASTEMAEADTQYFGPGTRLTVL.

In its sample, this clonotype was seen many times. This chain links TRBV7-6 with TRBJ2-3, with D hard to call. Germline V lookup: CDR1 SGHVS, CDR2 FNYEAQ. The germline V and J ends were trimmed by 2 bases and 0 bases, with 9 bases remaining between them. The CDR3 runs 15 residues. CDR3 residues: CASSLRSSSTDTQYF. The CDR3 DNA reads as TGTGCCAGCAGCTTACGTAGTTCCAGCACAGATACGCAGTATTTT.

This clonotype has a handful of counts. The chain combines TRBV10-3 with TRBJ2-7, with D hard to call. Looked up from germline, CDR1 is ENHRY and CDR2 is SYGVKD. Trimming pared 5 bases from V and 3 bases from J, leaving 17 bases between. The CDR3 has 15 residues. The CDR3 nucleotides are TGTGCCATCAGTAACGGGCCGCTCTCTGACTACGAGCAGTACGTC. Translated, it gives CAISNGPLSDYEQYV.

This chain links TRBV3-1 with TRBJ1-5; D is ambiguous. Germline lookup yields CDR1 LGHDT and CDR2 YNNKEL (reference sequence). The CDR3 spans 16 residues. Trimming removed 0 bases at V and 1 base at J, with 10 bases between. The CDR3 here is CASSQDRAESNQPQHF. The CDR3 DNA sequence: TGTGCCAGCAGCCAAGACCGGGCGGAAAGCAATCAGCCCCAGCATTTT.

CDR3 sequence: CASSTRGAASSYNEQFF. CDR3 DNA sequence: TGTGCCAGCAGCACCCGCGGAGCAGCGAGCTCCTACAATGAGCAGTTCTTC. The chain combines TRBV7-2 with TRBJ2-1; D not resolved. Germline V CDR1 and CDR2: SGHTA, FQGNSA. The CDR3 is 17 amino acids. The V and J ends lost 5 bases and 0 bases respectively, with 17 bases between them.

This clonotype was found a few times. The genes are TRBV24-1 and TRBJ2-1, with no clear D. Germline CDR1 and CDR2: KGHDR and SFDVKD. The CDR3 length is 12 residues. Trimming pared 2 bases from V and 6 bases from J, leaving 4 bases between. DNA for the CDR3: TGTGCCACCAGTGATTGGGGCAATGAGCAGTTCTTC. This encodes CATSDWGNEQFF.

The V gene is TRBV7-2, the J gene TRBJ1-2; tentatively, D is TRBD1 (5 bases). Trimming took 2 bases from V and 0 from J, leaving 16 bases between them. The germline gives CDR1 SGHTA, CDR2 FQGNSA. The CDR3 covers 17 residues. In DNA form, the CDR3 reads TGTGCCAGCAGCTTAAGGGGCGTAGAGACATCTAACTATGGCTACACCTTC. Its protein product is CASSLRGVETSNYGYTF.

The chain couples TRBV12-3 or TRBV12-4 to TRBJ1-2; D perhaps matches TRBD1 (6 bases). Trimming cost V 6 bases and J 1 base, with 15 bases left between them. CDR3 length: 15 amino acids. The CDR3 loop is CASSSRGALNYGYTF. The CDR3 nucleotides are TGTGCCAGCAGCTCGCGGGGGGCCCTTAACTATGGCTACACCTTC.

The V and J genes are TRBV5-4 and TRBJ2-3; 10 bases line up with TRBD2. CDR3 length: 17 residues. The ends lost 5 bases at V and 11 bases at J; junction bases unmatched: 20. Germline V lookup: CDR1 SGHNT, CDR2 YYREEE (reference sequence). The CDR3 DNA sequence: TGTGCCAGCAGACCCGGGACTAGCGCAGTAAAGGCGATAGAGCAGTATTTT. Amino acids: CASRPGTSAVKAIEQYF.

This chain joins TRBV7-2 and TRBJ2-2; 7 positions match TRBD2. The length of the CDR3 is 15 residues. Germline V gene lookup returns CDR1 SGHTA and CDR2 FQGNSA. The V gene end was trimmed by 4 bases and the J gene end by 4 bases; junction bases not matched to a gene: 6. In nucleotides, the CDR3 is TGTGCCAGCAGCTCAGTGAGGACTAGCACCGGGGAGCTGTTTTTT. Its protein is CASSSVRTSTGELFF.

This clonotype was counted only a few times. The gene calls are TRBV7-6 and TRBJ2-3; tentative D call: TRBD2 (5 bases). The V gene's germline CDR1 is SGHVS and CDR2 FNYEAQ. The CDR3 totals 16 residues. The V end lost 0 bases, the J end lost 1 base, and 11 bases lay between the germline ends. In DNA, the CDR3 is TGTGCCAGCAGCTTAGCGGGTCGGGGTGGCACAGATACGCAGTATTTT. Translation gives CASSLAGRGGTDTQYF.

The chain carries TRBV30 and TRBJ1-1; weak D call: TRBD1 (5 bases). Germline CDR1 is GTSNPN and CDR2 is SVGIG (reference sequence). This CDR3 comprises 12 residues. V was cut by 3 bases and J by 0 bases, with 5 bases left in between. CDR3 DNA sequence: TGTGCCTGGAGCAGGGTGAACACTGAAGCTTTCTTT. It specifies CAWSRVNTEAFF.

J is TRBJ2-5 and V is TRBV2, with a possible D match to TRBD1 (5 bases). Germline values: CDR1 SNHLY, CDR2 FYNNEI. The CDR3 extends over 13 amino acids. The V and J ends lost 10 bases and 5 bases respectively, with 17 bases between them. The CDR3 DNA follows: TGTGCCACCGACAATGGACACCGGGAGACCCAGTACTTC. Its translation: CATDNGHRETQYF.

The chain recombines TRBV6-5 with TRBJ1-6; weak D call: TRBD1 (5 bases). V dropped 5 bases and J dropped 7 bases, with 9 bases sitting between them. CDR1 MNHEY and CDR2 SVGAGI come from the germline V gene. This CDR3 is built from 13 residues. DNA of the CDR3: TGTGCCAGCAGTAAAGACAGAAATTCACCCCTCCACTTT. Its translation: CASSKDRNSPLHF.

At least ten counts were recorded for this clonotype. The chain recombines TRBV5-1 with TRBJ2-2; 10 nucleotides line up with TRBD2. Trimming took 6 bases from V and 0 from J; bases not matched to a gene: 14. The CDR3 sequence is 19 residues long. Germline CDR1 and CDR2: SGHRS and YFSETQ. In DNA form, the CDR3 reads TGCGCCAGCACCAATTTAATGGGACTAGCGTCCGCGAACACCGGGGAGCTGTTTTTT. Its protein product is CASTNLMGLASANTGELFF.